One and the same sample provided the 6 T cell receptor beta chains below, sequenced in a study of neurological immune-mediated disorders. TCRdb re-called the 5' RACE reads through MiXCR, storing one row per CDR3 protein. This repertoire shows tens of thousands of distinct CDR3 sequences, around an eighth found once; its top ten account for 6.5% to 8%. The sequencing input was PBMCs. The receptor set was obtained from a woman between 45 and 60 years old in good health.

This clonotype was counted many times. The V call is TRBV5-1, the J call TRBJ1-2, with 7 bases that match TRBD1. V was pared by 4 bases and J by 6 bases, with 6 bases of the junction left unmatched. This CDR3 has 13 residues. Germline CDR1 and CDR2: SGHRS and YFSETQ. The CDR3 DNA reads as TGCGCCAGCAGCGTGCTGACAGGGAATGGCTACACCTTC. This encodes CASSVLTGNGYTF. Looking up the rest from reference TRBV5-1 and TRBJ1-2 gives the full variable domain: KAGVTQTPRYLIKTRGQQVTLSCSPISGHRSVSWYQQTPGQGLQFLFEYFSETQRNKGNFPGRFSGRQFSNSRSEMNVSTLELGDSALYLCASSVLTGNGYTFGSGTRLTVV.

This clonotype was detected many times. The chain carries TRBV5-1 and TRBJ1-1; tentative D call: TRBD1 (5 bases). CDR1 is SGHRS and CDR2 is YFSETQ in the germline V gene. CDR3 length equals 12 residues. Deletions cut 3 bases from V and 4 bases from J, with 7 bases between. CDR3 bases: TGCGCCAGCAGCTGGGACGCCACTGAAGCTTTCTTT. This gives the protein CASSWDATEAFF.

This clonotype occurred many times. This sequence joins TRBV12-3 or TRBV12-4 and TRBJ1-5; a possible D gene is TRBD1 (5 bases). Deletions cut 1 base from V and 0 bases from J, with 7 bases between. This CDR3 is built from 15 residues. CDR3 in DNA: TGTGCCAGCAGTTTAGACAGGAGTAGCAATCAGCCCCAGCATTTT. Amino acids: CASSLDRSSNQPQHF.

This clonotype was counted a few times. A much bigger clone sits one base away, suggesting this may be a read error. The J gene is TRBJ2-2, the V gene TRBV5-1, with D tentatively TRBD1 or TRBD2 (6 bases each). The V and J ends lost 5 bases and 3 bases respectively, with 11 bases between them. Germline CDR1 reads SGHRS; CDR2 reads YFSETQ. The CDR3 sequence is 14 residues long. In DNA form, the CDR3 reads TGCGCCAGCAGAGGGGGGCTGGACACCGGGGAGCTGTTTTTT. Translated: CASRGGLDTGELFF.

The chain has TRBV14 and TRBJ2-1; D might be TRBD1 (6 bases). Germline V gene data show CDR1 as SGHDN and CDR2 as FVKESK. V lost 0 bases, J lost 16 bases, and 19 bases lay in between. This CDR3 contains 14 residues. The CDR3 sequence: CASSQELGTGHRFF. The CDR3, as DNA: TGTGCCAGCAGCCAAGAGCTGGGGACGGGACATCGTTTCTTC.

This clonotype was counted ten times or more. The chain carries TRBV5-1 and TRBJ2-5, with D uncertain. The CDR3 has 15 amino acids. Germline V gene data show CDR1 as SGHRS and CDR2 as YFSETQ. V was cut by 4 bases and J by 1 base, with 14 bases left in between. CDR3 loop: CASSTPGASQETQYF. Here the CDR3 DNA reads TGCGCCAGCAGCACCCCCGGCGCGTCCCAAGAGACCCAGTACTTC.